Listed below are T cell receptor beta chains from one sample, sequenced in a study of neurological immune-mediated disorders. TCRdb re-derived calls from the 5' RACE reads in MiXCR, one entry per CDR3 protein. Here the sample spans tens of thousands of distinct CDR3 sequences, about an eighth being singletons. The material sequenced was PBMCs. These TCRs come from a woman aged 55-69 years with HTLV-1-associated myelopathy (HAM/TSP). CDR3s include the opening cysteine and the closing phenylalanine or tryptophan. The D gene is left open where the match is weak. Size tells how often a clone was seen (once, few, many) or the class of an expanded clone, and some rows leave it out.

V gene	D gene	clone size	J gene	CDR3 DNA	CDR3 protein
TRBV20-1	NA	few	TRBJ1-1	TGCAGTGCTAGATGGAGAATGAACACTGAAGCTTTCTTT	CSARWRMNTEAFF
TRBV27	NA	medium-sized	TRBJ2-2	TGTGCCAGCAGTTTACAAGCGGCGAACACCGGGGAGCTGTTTTTT	CASSLQAANTGELFF
TRBV11-3	NA	many	TRBJ2-7	TGTGCCAGCAGCTCCCCCCGGACACCTGACTACGAGCAGTACTTC	CASSSPRTPDYEQYF
TRBV30	NA	NA	TRBJ2-2	TGTGCCTGGAGTGAGAAGGGGGGCGCGAGCCCCTGGGAGCTGTTTTTT	CAWSEKGGASPWELFF
TRBV20-1	NA	NA	TRBJ1-5	TGCAGTGCTAGAGATGTGGGGGCGGGCGGCCAGCCCCAGCATTTT	CSARDVGAGGQPQHF
TRBV5-6	NA	many	TRBJ2-5	TGTGCCAGCAGCTACGGGGGCAGGGGGGCGCAGACCCAGTACTTC	CASSYGGRGAQTQYF
TRBV10-3	NA	medium-sized	TRBJ1-1	TGTGCCAAGCGGGACACCTTGAACACTGAAGCTTTCTTT	CAKRDTLNTEAFF
TRBV5-4	TRBD1	once	TRBJ2-1	TGTGCCAGCAGCTTGGCAGGGGGAACCAATGAGCAGTTCTTC	CASSLAGGTNEQFF
TRBV11-3	NA	NA	TRBJ2-5	TGTGCCAGCAGCCGCGGGCAGGGGGGGACCCAGTACTTC	CASSRGQGGTQYF
TRBV5-5	TRBD1	many	TRBJ1-4	TGTGCCAGCAGCGAGGGACAGAGGAATGAAAAACTGTTTTTT	CASSEGQRNEKLFF
TRBV5-1	NA	many	TRBJ1-2	TGCGCCAGCAGCTTGACCCGGGCGGACACCCGGCCCTATGGCTACACCTTC	CASSLTRADTRPYGYTF
TRBV6-5	NA	many	TRBJ2-7	TGTGCCAGCAGGACAGGTTACGAGCAGTACTTC	CASRTGYEQYF
TRBV6-1	NA	many	TRBJ1-5	TGTGCCACAGGGTATAGCAATCAGCCCCAGCATTTT	CATGYSNQPQHF
TRBV5-5	NA	many	TRBJ2-3	TGTGCCAGCACCCCACTAGCTTATCGCACAGATACGCAGTATTTT	CASTPLAYRTDTQYF
TRBV20-1	NA	many	TRBJ1-2	TGCAGTGCTAGAGACGTCGGGAATGCTGGAGCCCATGGCTACACCTTC	CSARDVGNAGAHGYTF
TRBV7-2	NA	many	TRBJ1-1	TGTGCCAGCAGCTTAGCGAAGAACGAGGCTTTCTTT	CASSLAKNEAFF
TRBV20-1	TRBD2	many	TRBJ2-5	TGCAGTGCTAGCGCTAGGATAGCGGGAGGGCTAGAGACCCAGTACTTC	CSASARIAGGLETQYF
TRBV29-1	TRBD2	many	TRBJ2-1	TGCAGCGTTGAAGGGGGACTAGCGTCCATTGCCTTGGATGAGCAGTTCTTC	CSVEGGLASIALDEQFF
TRBV20-1	NA	NA	TRBJ2-7	TGCAGCGCCTTAGGAGTAGGCTACGAGCAGTACTTC	CSALGVGYEQYF
TRBV20-1	NA	many	TRBJ1-4	TGCAGTGCACAGGGTGCCGCTACAACTAATGAAAAACTGTTTTTT	CSAQGAATTNEKLFF
TRBV5-1	NA	many	TRBJ2-6	TGCGCCAGCAGCTTCGACGGGACGGCTGGGGCCAACGTCCTGACTTTC	CASSFDGTAGANVLTF
TRBV5-1	NA	medium-sized	TRBJ2-1	TGCGCCAGCAGCAGGGGGGCGGGAGACCTTTACAATGAGCAGTTCTTC	CASSRGAGDLYNEQFF
TRBV6-6	NA	few	TRBJ1-2	TGTGCCAGCAGTTACCGGCAGGTTGATAACTATGGCTACACCTTC	CASSYRQVDNYGYTF
TRBV7-2	TRBD2	many	TRBJ2-3	TGTGCCAGCAGCCCCCGGGGAGGGAGCCTTAGCACAGATACGCAGTATTTT	CASSPRGGSLSTDTQYF
TRBV30	TRBD1	NA	TRBJ1-3	TGTGCCTGGACTCATACAGGGGTATCTGGAAACACCATATATTTT	CAWTHTGVSGNTIYF
TRBV7-8	TRBD1	many	TRBJ2-5	TGTGCCAGCACTCAACAGGGGACCCGAGTACAAGAGACCCAGTACTTC	CASTQQGTRVQETQYF
TRBV5-1	TRBD1	many	TRBJ1-2	TGCGCCAGCAGCCCCACAGGGGGGTATGGCTACACCTTC	CASSPTGGYGYTF
TRBV20-1	NA	many	TRBJ1-4	TGCAGTGCTAGGGGTCGGGTGAAGGGAGGAGGCGAAAACCTGTTTTTT	CSARGRVKGGGENLFF
TRBV7-2	TRBD2	few	TRBJ2-2	TGTGCCAGCAGCTTCCGGGGACTAGGGAACGGGGAGCTGTTTTTT	CASSFRGLGNGELFF
TRBV20-1	TRBD2	many	TRBJ2-3	TGCAGTGCTAGTCCTTGGACTAGCTCGACAGATACGCAGTATTTT	CSASPWTSSTDTQYF
TRBV28	TRBD1	medium-sized	TRBJ1-1	TGTGCCACCGACAGGGCAGGGCGGGGTAACACTGAAGCTTTCTTT	CATDRAGRGNTEAFF
TRBV5-1	TRBD2	many	TRBJ2-1	TGCGCCAGCACCGTTTCACTAGCGGGGGGGAGGTCCTACAATGAGCAGTTCTTC	CASTVSLAGGRSYNEQFF
TRBV20-1	NA	many	TRBJ1-5	TGCAGTGCTAGACCCAATAGGGGCGGCCTTCAGGAGCCCCAGCATTTT	CSARPNRGGLQEPQHF
TRBV15	NA	NA	TRBJ2-7	TGTGCCACCAGTCTAGGGGGGTCGGACTACGAGCAGTACTTC	CATSLGGSDYEQYF
TRBV19	NA	many	TRBJ1-5	TGTGCCAGTAGTATCGGTTATCAGCCCCAGCATTTT	CASSIGYQPQHF
TRBV20-1	TRBD1	many	TRBJ2-1	TGCAGTGCTCGGCGGGACAGGGCCTACAATGAGCAGTTCTTC	CSARRDRAYNEQFF
TRBV5-1	NA	many	TRBJ2-3	TGCGCCAGCAGCTTGGAGGGGGTGCTCGCAGATACGCAGTATTTT	CASSLEGVLADTQYF
TRBV7-2	TRBD2	NA	TRBJ2-7	TGTGCCAGCAGCACACGGTCCTCTTGGGGACTAGCGGAGGGGACCTACGAGCAGTACTTC	CASSTRSSWGLAEGTYEQYF
TRBV20-1	NA	many	TRBJ1-1	TGCAGTGCTAGACCATCCCGAGGCTTCATAAACACTGAAGCTTTCTTT	CSARPSRGFINTEAFF
TRBV6-6	NA	many	TRBJ1-3	TGTGCCAGCAGTTTTACAGGTGGCTCTGGAAACACCATATATTTT	CASSFTGGSGNTIYF
TRBV5-1	TRBD2	many	TRBJ2-7	TGCGCCAGCAGCCTCCGACTAGCGGGAGGGCACGAGCAGTACTTC	CASSLRLAGGHEQYF
TRBV6-5	TRBD2	few	TRBJ2-3	TGTGCCAGCAGTTACTCGGGCAGCGGGATGAGCACAGATACGCAGTATTTT	CASSYSGSGMSTDTQYF
TRBV20-1	NA	many	TRBJ2-5	TGCAGTGCTAGAGATCTCGGGCTAACTGAAACCCAGTACTTC	CSARDLGLTETQYF
TRBV5-6	NA	many	TRBJ2-3	TGTGCCAGCAGCTTACGTCCGGGACGCGACACAGATACGCAGTATTTT	CASSLRPGRDTDTQYF
TRBV5-6	TRBD1	NA	TRBJ1-2	TGTGCCAGCAGCTTGGCCCCAGGGGGTTTTTATGGCTACACCTTC	CASSLAPGGFYGYTF